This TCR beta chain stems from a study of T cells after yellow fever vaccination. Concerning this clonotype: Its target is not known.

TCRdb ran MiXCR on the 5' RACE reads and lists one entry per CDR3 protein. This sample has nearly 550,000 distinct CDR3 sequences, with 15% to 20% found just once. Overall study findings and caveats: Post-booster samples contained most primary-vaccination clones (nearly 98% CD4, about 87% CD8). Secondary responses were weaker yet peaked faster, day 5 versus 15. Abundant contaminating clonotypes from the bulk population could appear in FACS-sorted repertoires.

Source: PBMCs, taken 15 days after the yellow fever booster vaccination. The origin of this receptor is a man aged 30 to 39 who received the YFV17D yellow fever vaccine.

This chain's CDR3 is CASSPGTAQSQQHF. For the CDR3, the DNA is TGCGCCAGCAGCCCCGGGACAGCCCAAAGTCAGCAGCATTTT. The chain carries TRBV5-1 and TRBJ1-5; 7 nucleotides align to TRBD1. V gave up 4 bases and J gave up 13 bases; unmatched junction bases: 14. The CDR3 loop spans 14 amino acids. CDR1 SGHRS and CDR2 YFSETQ come from the germline V gene.